This T cell receptor beta chain was documented in a study of T cells in tuberculosis. Measured with immunoSEQ multiplex PCR; TCRdb has only the in-frame clones, and not every one. The sample includes around 39,000 clones, nearly 95% of them seen just once. V lost 6 bases, J lost 3 bases, and 4 bases stayed unmatched. Germline V gene sequence: CDR1 MNHEY, CDR2 SMNVEV (reference sequence). CDR3 length equals 13 residues. This clone was recorded only once. The chain has TRBV27 and TRBJ1-1; 7 bases match TRBD1. The specimen was PBMCs. This TCR came from a donor aged 5 to 30 with latent tuberculosis or without tuberculosis infection. The CDR3 DNA follows: TGTGCCAGCAGGATCACAGGGGACACTGAAGCTTTCTTT. The encoded protein is CASRITGDTEAFF.